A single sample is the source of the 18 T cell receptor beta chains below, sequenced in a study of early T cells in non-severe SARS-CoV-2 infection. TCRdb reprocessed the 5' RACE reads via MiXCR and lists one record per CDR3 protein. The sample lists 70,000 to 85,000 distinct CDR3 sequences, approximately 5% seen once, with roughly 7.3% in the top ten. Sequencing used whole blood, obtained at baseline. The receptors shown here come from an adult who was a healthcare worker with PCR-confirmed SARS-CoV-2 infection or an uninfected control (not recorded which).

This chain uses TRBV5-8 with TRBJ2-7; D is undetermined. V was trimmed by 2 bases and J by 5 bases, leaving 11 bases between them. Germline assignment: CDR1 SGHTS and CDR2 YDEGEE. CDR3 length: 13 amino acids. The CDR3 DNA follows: TGTGCCAGCAGCTTAAGTTCACCCGACGAGCAGTACTTC. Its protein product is CASSLSSPDEQYF.

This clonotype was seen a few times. CDR3 in DNA: TGTGCCAGCAGCTTTTCGGGGCGGGGCACAGATACGCAGTATTTT. Its protein is CASSFSGRGTDTQYF. V is TRBV5-5 and J is TRBJ2-3; possibly TRBD1 or TRBD2 for D (5 bases each). The V gene's germline CDR1 is SGHKS and CDR2 YYEKEE (reference sequence). The V and J ends lost 2 bases and 1 base respectively, with 11 bases between them. The CDR3 totals 15 residues.

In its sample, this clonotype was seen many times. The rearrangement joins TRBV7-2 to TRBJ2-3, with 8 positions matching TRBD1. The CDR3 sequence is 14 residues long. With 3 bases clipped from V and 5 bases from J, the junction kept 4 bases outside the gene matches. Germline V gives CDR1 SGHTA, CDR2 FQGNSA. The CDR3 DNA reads TGTGCCAGCAGCTTCCGACAGGGGCTAGATACGCAGTATTTT. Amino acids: CASSFRQGLDTQYF. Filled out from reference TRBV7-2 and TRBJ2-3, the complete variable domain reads GAGVSQSPSNKVTEKGKDVELRCDPISGHTALYWYRQSLGQGLEFLIYFQGNSAPDKSGLPSDRFSAERTGGSVSTLTIQRTQQEDSAVYLCASSFRQGLDTQYFGPGTRLTVL.

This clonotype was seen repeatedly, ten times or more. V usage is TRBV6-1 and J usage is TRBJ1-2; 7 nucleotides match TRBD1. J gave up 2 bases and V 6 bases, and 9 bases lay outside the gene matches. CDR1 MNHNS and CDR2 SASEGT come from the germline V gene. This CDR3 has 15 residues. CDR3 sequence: CASSETGARNYGYTF. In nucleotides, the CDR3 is TGTGCCAGCAGCGAAACAGGGGCACGAAACTATGGCTACACCTTC.

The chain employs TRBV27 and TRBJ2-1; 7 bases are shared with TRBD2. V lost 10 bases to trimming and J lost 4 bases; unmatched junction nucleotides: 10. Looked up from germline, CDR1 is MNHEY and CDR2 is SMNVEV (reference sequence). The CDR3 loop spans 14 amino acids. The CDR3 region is CATSFGRGYNEQFF. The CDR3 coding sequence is TGTGCCACCTCCTTCGGGCGGGGGTACAATGAGCAGTTCTTC.

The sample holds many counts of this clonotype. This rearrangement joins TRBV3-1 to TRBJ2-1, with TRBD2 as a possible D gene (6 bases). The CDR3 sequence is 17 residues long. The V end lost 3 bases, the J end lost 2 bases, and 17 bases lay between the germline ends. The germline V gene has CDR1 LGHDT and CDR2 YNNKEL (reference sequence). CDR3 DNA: TGTGCCAGCAGCCAGATCCCCGGGGTAGCGGCCTACAATGAGCAGTTCTTC. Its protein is CASSQIPGVAAYNEQFF.

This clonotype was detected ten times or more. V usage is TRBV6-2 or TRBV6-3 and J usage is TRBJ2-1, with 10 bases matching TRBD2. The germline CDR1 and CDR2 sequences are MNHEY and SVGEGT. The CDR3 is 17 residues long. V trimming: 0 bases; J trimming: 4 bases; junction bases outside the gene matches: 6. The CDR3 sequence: CASSYSPTSGLYNEQFF. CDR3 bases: TGTGCCAGCAGTTACTCCCCGACTAGCGGGCTATACAATGAGCAGTTCTTC.

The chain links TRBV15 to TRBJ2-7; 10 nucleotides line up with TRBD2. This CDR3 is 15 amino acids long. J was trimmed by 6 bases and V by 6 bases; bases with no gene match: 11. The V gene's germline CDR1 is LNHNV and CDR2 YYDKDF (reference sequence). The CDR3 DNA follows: TGTGCCACCAGAGGTCCGGGACTAGCGCTCGGCGAGCAGTACTTC. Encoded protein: CATRGPGLALGEQYF.

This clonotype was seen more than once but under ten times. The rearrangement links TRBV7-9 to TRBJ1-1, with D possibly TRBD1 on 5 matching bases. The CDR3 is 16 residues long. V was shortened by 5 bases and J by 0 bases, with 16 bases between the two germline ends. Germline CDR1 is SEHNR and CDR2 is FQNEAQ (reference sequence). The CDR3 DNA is TGTGCCAGCAGCCCCCTGGGGAAGGGGATGAACACTGAAGCTTTCTTT. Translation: CASSPLGKGMNTEAFF.

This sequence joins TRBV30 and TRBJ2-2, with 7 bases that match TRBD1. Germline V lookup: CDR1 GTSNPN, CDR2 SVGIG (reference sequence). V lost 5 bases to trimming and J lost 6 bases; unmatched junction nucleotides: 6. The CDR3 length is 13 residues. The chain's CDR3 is CAWGTVGAGELFF. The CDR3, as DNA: TGTGCCTGGGGGACAGTAGGGGCCGGGGAGCTGTTTTTT.

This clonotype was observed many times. CDR3: CSARSGLTYEQYF. CDR3 DNA: TGCAGTGCTAGATCAGGACTGACCTACGAGCAGTACTTC. V usage is TRBV20-1 and J usage is TRBJ2-7; D may be TRBD2 (5 bases). The CDR3 has 13 amino acids. V was clipped by 2 bases and J by 2 bases, with 10 bases between them. Germline CDR1 reads DFQATT; CDR2 reads SNEGSKA (reference sequence).

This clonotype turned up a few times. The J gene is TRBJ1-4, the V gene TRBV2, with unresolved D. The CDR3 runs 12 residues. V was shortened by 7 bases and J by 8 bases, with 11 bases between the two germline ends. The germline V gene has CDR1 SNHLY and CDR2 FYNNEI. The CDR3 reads CASKVEGEKLFF. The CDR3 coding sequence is TGTGCCAGCAAGGTAGAAGGGGAAAAACTGTTTTTT.

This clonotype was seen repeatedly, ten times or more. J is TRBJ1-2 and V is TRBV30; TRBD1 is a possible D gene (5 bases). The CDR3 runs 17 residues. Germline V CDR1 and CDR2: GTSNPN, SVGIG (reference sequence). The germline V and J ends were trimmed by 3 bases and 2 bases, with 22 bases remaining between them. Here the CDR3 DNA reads TGTGCCTGGAGCCTAGGACCCGGAAGGGGAGAGAACTATGGCTACACCTTC. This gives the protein CAWSLGPGRGENYGYTF.

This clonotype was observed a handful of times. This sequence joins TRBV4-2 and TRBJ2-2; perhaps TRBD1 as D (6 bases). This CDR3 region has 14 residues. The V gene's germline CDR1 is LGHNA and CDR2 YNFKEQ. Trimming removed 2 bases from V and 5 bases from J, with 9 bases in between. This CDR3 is CASSQYRDTGELFF. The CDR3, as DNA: TGTGCCAGCAGCCAATACAGGGATACCGGGGAGCTGTTTTTT.

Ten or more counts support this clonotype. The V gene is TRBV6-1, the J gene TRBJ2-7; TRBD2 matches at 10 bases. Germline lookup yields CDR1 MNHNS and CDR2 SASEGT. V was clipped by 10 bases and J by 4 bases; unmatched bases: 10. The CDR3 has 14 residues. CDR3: CATILAGILYEQYF. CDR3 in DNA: TGTGCCACGATACTAGCGGGAATACTGTACGAGCAGTACTTC.

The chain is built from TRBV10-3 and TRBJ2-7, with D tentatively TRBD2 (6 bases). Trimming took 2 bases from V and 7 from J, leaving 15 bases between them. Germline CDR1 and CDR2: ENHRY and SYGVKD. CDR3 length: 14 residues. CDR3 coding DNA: TGTGCCATCAGTGAGCCCCGCGGGATCGAAGAGCAGTACTTC. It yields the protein CAISEPRGIEEQYF.

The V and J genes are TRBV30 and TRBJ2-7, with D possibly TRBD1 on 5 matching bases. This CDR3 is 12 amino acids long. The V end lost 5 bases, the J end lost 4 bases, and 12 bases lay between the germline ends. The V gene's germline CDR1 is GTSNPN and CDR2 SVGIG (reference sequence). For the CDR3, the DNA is TGTGCCTGGGCTTCGACAGCTTACGAGCAGTACTTC. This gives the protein CAWASTAYEQYF.

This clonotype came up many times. The CDR3: CASSGPRTGTNTGELFF. DNA for the CDR3: TGTGCCAGCAGTGGGCCCAGGACAGGGACGAACACCGGGGAGCTGTTTTTT. The J gene is TRBJ2-2, the V gene TRBV28; 8 bases align to TRBD1. V was pared by 5 bases and J by 0 bases, with 8 bases of the junction left unmatched. The V gene's germline CDR1 is MDHEN and CDR2 SYDVKM. This CDR3 contains 17 residues. The full variable domain, its missing parts supplied by reference TRBV28 and TRBJ2-2, is DVKVTQSSRYLVKRTGEKVFLECVQDMDHENMFWYRQDPGLGLRLIYFSYDVKMKEKGDIPEGYSVSREKKERFSLILESASTNQTSMYLCASSGPRTGTNTGELFFGEGSRLTVL.